This paragraph covers one T cell receptor beta chain sequence. What it binds is unknown. V was clipped by 2 bases and J by 3 bases, with 6 bases between them. Per the germline V gene, CDR1 is MNHEY and CDR2 is SVGAGI. The CDR3 length is 13 residues. This entry comes from a study of cytomegalovirus exposure and HLA in healthy donors. Study-level results: Testing in vitro showed a few CMV-associated chains specific for CMV antigens. With later analysis, a missense DCLRE1C variant became linked to TCR beta V- and J-gene trimming. Analyses of presence/absence relied on an assumption of roughly uniform sequencing depth across donors. Some TCR beta chains (roughly 160 of them) were listed as cytomegalovirus-associated.

PCR primers comprised 60 Vbeta and 13 Jbeta primers. Sequencing was performed with immunoSEQ multiplex PCR; in TCRdb, only in-frame clones are kept and a portion is missing. The sample holds hundreds of thousands of clones, about 74% seen once. The sequence was collected from a woman aged 25 to 39 in good health and CMV-seronegative. The J gene is TRBJ2-3, the V gene TRBV6-5; maybe TRBD2 (5 bases). The specimen sequenced was PBMCs. This chain's CDR3 is CASSYEGTDTQYF. The CDR3 bases are TGTGCCAGCAGTTACGAGGGAACAGATACGCAGTATTTT.